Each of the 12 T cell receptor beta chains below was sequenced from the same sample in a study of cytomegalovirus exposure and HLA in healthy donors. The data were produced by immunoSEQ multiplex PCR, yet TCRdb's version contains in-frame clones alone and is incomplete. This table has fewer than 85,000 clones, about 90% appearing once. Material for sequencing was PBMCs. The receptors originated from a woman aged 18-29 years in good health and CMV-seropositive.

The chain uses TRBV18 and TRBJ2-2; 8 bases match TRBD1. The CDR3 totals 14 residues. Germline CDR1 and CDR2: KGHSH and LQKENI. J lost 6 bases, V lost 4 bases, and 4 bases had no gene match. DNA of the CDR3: TGTGCCAGCTCACGACTACAGGGGGCCGGGGAGCTGTTTTTT. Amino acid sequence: CASSRLQGAGELFF.

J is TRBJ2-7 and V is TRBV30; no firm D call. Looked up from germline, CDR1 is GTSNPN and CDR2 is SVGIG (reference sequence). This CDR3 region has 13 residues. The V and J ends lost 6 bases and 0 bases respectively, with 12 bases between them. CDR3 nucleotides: TGTGCCTGTCGGTACCCGAGCTCCTACGAGCAGTACTTC. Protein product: CACRYPSSYEQYF. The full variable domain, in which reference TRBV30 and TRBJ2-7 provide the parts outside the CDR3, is SQTIHQWPATLVQPVGSPLSLECTVEGTSNPNLYWYRQAAGRGLQLLFYSVGIGQISSEVPQNLSASRPQDRQFILSSKKLLLSDSGFYLCACRYPSSYEQYFGPGTRLTVT.

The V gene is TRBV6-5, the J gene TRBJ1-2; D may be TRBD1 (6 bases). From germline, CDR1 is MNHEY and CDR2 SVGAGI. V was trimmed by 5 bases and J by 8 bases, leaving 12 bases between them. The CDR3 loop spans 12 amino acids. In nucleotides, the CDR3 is TGTGCCAGCAGTCAACAGGGACAAGGCTACACCTTC. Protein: CASSQQGQGYTF.

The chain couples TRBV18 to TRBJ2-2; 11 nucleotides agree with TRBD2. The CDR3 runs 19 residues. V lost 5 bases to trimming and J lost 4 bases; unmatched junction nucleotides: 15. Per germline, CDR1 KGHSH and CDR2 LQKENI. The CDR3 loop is CASSEAGTSGFWGTGELFF. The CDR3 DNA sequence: TGTGCCAGCTCAGAAGCCGGGACTAGCGGATTCTGGGGCACCGGGGAGCTGTTTTTT. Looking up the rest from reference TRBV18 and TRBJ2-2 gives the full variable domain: NAGVMQNPRHLVRRRGQEARLRCSPMKGHSHVYWYRQLPEEGLKFMVYLQKENIIDESGMPKERFSAEFPKEGPSILRIQQVVRGDSAAYFCASSEAGTSGFWGTGELFFGEGSRLTVL.

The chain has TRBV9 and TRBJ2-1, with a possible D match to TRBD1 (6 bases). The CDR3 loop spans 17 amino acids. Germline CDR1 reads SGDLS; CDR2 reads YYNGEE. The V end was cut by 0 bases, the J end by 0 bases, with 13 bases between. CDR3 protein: CASSVGNRASSYNEQFF. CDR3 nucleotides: TGTGCCAGCAGCGTAGGAAACAGGGCCAGCTCCTACAATGAGCAGTTCTTC.

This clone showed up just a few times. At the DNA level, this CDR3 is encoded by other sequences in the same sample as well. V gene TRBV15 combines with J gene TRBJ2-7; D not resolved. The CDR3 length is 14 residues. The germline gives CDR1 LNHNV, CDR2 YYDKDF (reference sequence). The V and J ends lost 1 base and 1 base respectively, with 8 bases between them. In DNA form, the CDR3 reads TGTGCCACCAGCAGAGGCGGCAGTTCCTACGAGCAGTACTTC. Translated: CATSRGGSSYEQYF.

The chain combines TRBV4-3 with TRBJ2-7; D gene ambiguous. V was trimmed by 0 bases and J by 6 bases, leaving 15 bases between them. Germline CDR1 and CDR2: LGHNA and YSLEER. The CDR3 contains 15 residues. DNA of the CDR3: TGCGCCAGCAGCCAAGATCGGTCAGGCAGCACCGAGCAGTACTTC. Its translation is CASSQDRSGSTEQYF.

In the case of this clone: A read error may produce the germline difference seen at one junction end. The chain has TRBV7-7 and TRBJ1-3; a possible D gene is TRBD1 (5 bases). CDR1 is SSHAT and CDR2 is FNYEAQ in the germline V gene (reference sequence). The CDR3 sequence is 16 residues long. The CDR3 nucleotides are TGTGCTAGCAGCTTAGCGTCGAAGACAGTGAGAAACACCATATATTTT. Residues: CASSLASKTVRNTIYF.

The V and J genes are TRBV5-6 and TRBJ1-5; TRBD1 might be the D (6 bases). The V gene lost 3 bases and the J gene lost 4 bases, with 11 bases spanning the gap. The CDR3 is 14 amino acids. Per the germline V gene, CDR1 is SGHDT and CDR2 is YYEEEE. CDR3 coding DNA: TGTGCCAGCAGCTCAAGAGGGGGAAATCAGCCCCAGCATTTT. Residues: CASSSRGGNQPQHF.

For the CDR3, the DNA is TGCAGCGTTGTAGGTCAGGGGGGAATGAACACTGAAGCTTTCTTT. Amino acids: CSVVGQGGMNTEAFF. The chain joins TRBV29-1 to TRBJ1-1, with 7 bases that match TRBD1. The CDR3 is 15 amino acids. V shed 4 bases and J 0 bases; nucleotides not matched to a gene: 8. Germline V gene lookup returns CDR1 SQVTM and CDR2 ANQGSEA.

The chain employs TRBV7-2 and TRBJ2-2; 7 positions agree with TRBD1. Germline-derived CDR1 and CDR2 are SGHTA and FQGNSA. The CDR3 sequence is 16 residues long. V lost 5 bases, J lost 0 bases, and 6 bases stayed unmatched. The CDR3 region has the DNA TGTGCCAGCAGCGGCCCGGGACAGACGAACACCGGGGAGCTGTTTTTT. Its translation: CASSGPGQTNTGELFF.

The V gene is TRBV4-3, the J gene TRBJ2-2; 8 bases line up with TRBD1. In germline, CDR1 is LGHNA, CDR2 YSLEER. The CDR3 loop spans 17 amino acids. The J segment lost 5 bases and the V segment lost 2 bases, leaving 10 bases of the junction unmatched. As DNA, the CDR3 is TGCGCCAGCAGCCAAACGACCCGGGACAGGTCTACCGGGGAGCTGTTTTTT. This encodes CASSQTTRDRSTGELFF.